The next 28 T cell receptor beta chains were all read from a single sample in a study of shared clonotypes between healthy human individuals. The table came from immunoSEQ multiplex PCR; TCRdb's copy has only in-frame clones and leaves some out. The data hold under 650,000 clones, with 90% to 96% observed a single time. Sequencing was done on a sample of naive CD4+ T cells sorted from blood. Subset specified: CD45RA+ positively selected. The receptor source for this set is a woman aged 25-40 years in good health.

This clone showed up just once. The rearrangement links TRBV6-6 to TRBJ1-1; D ambiguous. The CDR3 has 16 residues. V lost 5 bases to trimming and J lost 1 base, with 17 bases between them. From germline, CDR1 is MNHNY and CDR2 SVGAGI (reference sequence). The CDR3 protein is CASSQSPVASNTEAFF. The CDR3 DNA is TGTGCCAGCAGTCAATCCCCGGTAGCTTCGAACACTGAAGCTTTCTTT.

This clone has just one count. The chain couples TRBV11-2 to TRBJ2-6, with D possibly matching TRBD2 (5 bases). V shed 5 bases and J shed 3 bases, with 14 bases lying between them. This CDR3 region has 16 residues. Germline values: CDR1 SGHAT, CDR2 FQNNGV. CDR3 DNA sequence: TGTGCCAGCAGCCGCCCCCGGACTGGTGGGGCCAACGTCCTGACTTTC. Translating gives CASSRPRTGGANVLTF. Based on the CDR3 plus reference TRBV11-2 and TRBJ2-6, the full variable domain is EAGVAQSPRYKIIEKRQSVAFWCNPISGHATLYWYQQILGQGPKLLIQFQNNGVVDDSQLPKDRFSAERLKGVDSTLKIQPAKLEDSAVYLCASSRPRTGGANVLTFGAGSRLTVL.

The J gene is TRBJ1-1, the V gene TRBV30; D is ambiguous. The CDR3 loop spans 15 amino acids. V was pared by 4 bases and J by 5 bases, with 20 bases between. Per germline, CDR1 GTSNPN and CDR2 SVGIG (reference sequence). For the CDR3, the DNA is TGTGCCTGGAACGCCCCGGAGGGCCCCGGAACTGAAGCTTTCTTT. Its translation is CAWNAPEGPGTEAFF.

The count of this clone is one. Because the CDR3's place on the DNA is in doubt, the DNA is left out and the CDR3 is given as listed by TCRdb. J is TRBJ2-7 and V is TRBV28; TRBD1, as called in the table, went unchecked against the DNA. The V gene's germline CDR1 is MDHEN and CDR2 SYDVKM. The CDR3 comprises 16 residues, both ends counted. The CDR3 sequence: CASSFGPGQPPYEQYF.

This chain connects TRBV9 to TRBJ2-3, with D possibly being TRBD1 (6 bases). V was cut by 7 bases and J by 4 bases, with 16 bases left in between. The CDR3 length is 14 residues. Germline-derived CDR1 and CDR2 are SGDLS and YYNGEE. For the CDR3, the DNA is TGTGCCAGCGGTAAAGATGGGGGCGCAGATACGCAGTATTTT. This sequence encodes CASGKDGGADTQYF.

The table lists this clone with a count of one. V and J are TRBV5-1 and TRBJ2-7; D assignment may be TRBD1 or TRBD2 (5 bases each). Trimming removed 3 bases from V and 0 bases from J, with 16 bases in between. Germline V gene sequence: CDR1 SGHRS, CDR2 YFSETQ. The CDR3 loop spans 16 amino acids. CDR3 amino acids: CASSSLWGSDSYEQYF. The DNA for the CDR3 is TGCGCCAGCAGCTCCTTATGGGGGTCAGACTCCTACGAGCAGTACTTC.

V is TRBV6-1 and J is TRBJ2-7, with D possibly TRBD2 on 6 matching bases. The germline gives CDR1 MNHNS, CDR2 SASEGT. Deletions cut 6 bases from V and 1 base from J, with 16 bases between. There are 15 residues in the CDR3. The CDR3 spells CASSDPAGRSYEQYF. The CDR3 DNA reads TGTGCCAGCAGCGACCCGGCGGGGCGATCCTACGAGCAGTACTTC.

Only one count was recorded for this clone. The rearrangement uses TRBV28 and TRBJ1-1; 7 bases map to TRBD1. CDR3 size: 15 residues. Trimming cost V 5 bases and J 4 bases; bases outside gene matches: 10. Per the germline V gene, CDR1 is MDHEN and CDR2 is SYDVKM. CDR3 DNA sequence: TGTGCCAGCAGTACCCCGCCAGGGGGGCCCACTGAAGCTTTCTTT. It specifies CASSTPPGGPTEAFF.

The chain couples TRBV5-4 to TRBJ2-5; TRBD1 matches at 8 bases. This CDR3 contains 16 residues. J lost 5 bases, V lost 4 bases, and 13 bases had no gene match. Germline V lookup: CDR1 SGHNT, CDR2 YYREEE (reference sequence). CDR3 sequence: CASSPATGGIGETQYF. DNA for the CDR3: TGTGCCAGCAGCCCCGCAACAGGGGGAATAGGGGAGACCCAGTACTTC.

The genes are TRBV6-1 and TRBJ2-2; D gene uncertain. V lost 6 bases and J 2 bases, leaving 10 bases between the germline ends. Germline CDR1 is MNHNS and CDR2 is SASEGT. This CDR3 is built from 14 residues. This CDR3 reads CASSPLRNTGELFF. The CDR3 region has the DNA TGTGCCAGCAGCCCCCTACGAAACACCGGGGAGCTGTTTTTT.

This rearrangement joins TRBV18 to TRBJ2-2; D is uncertain. Germline CDR1 KGHSH, CDR2 LQKENI. Trimming pared 1 base from V and 0 bases from J, leaving 9 bases between. The CDR3 is 16 amino acids. CDR3 nucleotide sequence: TGTGCCAGCTCACCACAGCAGGATACGAACACCGGGGAGCTGTTTTTT. Translating gives CASSPQQDTNTGELFF.

The V call is TRBV5-4, the J call TRBJ2-1; TRBD2 might be the D (6 bases). The CDR3 runs to 17 residues. Germline V gene lookup returns CDR1 SGHNT and CDR2 YYREEE (reference sequence). V lost 3 bases and J lost 5, with 21 bases in between. The CDR3 sequence is CASSSLSRESIDNEQFF. DNA of the CDR3: TGTGCCAGCAGCTCCTTATCACGGGAGTCTATTGACAATGAGCAGTTCTTC.

The chain carries TRBV28 and TRBJ1-1; D unresolved. V lost 2 bases to trimming and J lost 3 bases, with 10 bases between them. The CDR3 has 14 amino acids. The germline V gene has CDR1 MDHEN and CDR2 SYDVKM. The CDR3 coding sequence is TGTGCCAGCAGTTTACGAACGAGGGACACTGAAGCTTTCTTT. Encoded protein: CASSLRTRDTEAFF.

The J gene is TRBJ1-1, the V gene TRBV5-1; no clear D. CDR3 length: 16 amino acids. Germline CDR1 SGHRS, CDR2 YFSETQ. Between the trimmed V and J ends, which lost 6 bases and 6 bases, there was a span of 24 bases. The CDR3 here is CASTPRSGQTGAEAFF. For the CDR3, the DNA is TGCGCCAGCACCCCCAGGTCCGGGCAAACTGGCGCTGAAGCTTTCTTT. Using reference TRBV5-1 and TRBJ1-1 for the parts outside the CDR3, the full variable domain is KAGVTQTPRYLIKTRGQQVTLSCSPISGHRSVSWYQQTPGQGLQFLFEYFSETQRNKGNFPGRFSGRQFSNSRSEMNVSTLELGDSALYLCASTPRSGQTGAEAFFGQGTRLTVV.

V gene TRBV19 combines with J gene TRBJ2-2, with 9 bases identical to TRBD1. J lost 0 bases, V lost 5 bases, and 10 bases had no gene match. Germline V lookup: CDR1 LNHDA, CDR2 SQIVND (reference sequence). This CDR3 has 18 residues. The CDR3 region has the DNA TGTGCCAGTAGTCCCGGGACAGGGCAAAGCGCGAACACCGGGGAGCTGTTTTTT. Translation: CASSPGTGQSANTGELFF.

The chain joins TRBV5-4 to TRBJ2-7; 9 bases align to TRBD1. V gave up 0 bases and J gave up 4 bases; unmatched junction bases: 5. This CDR3 has 15 amino acids. The germline V gene has CDR1 SGHNT and CDR2 YYREEE (reference sequence). The CDR3 sequence is CASSLASGTGYEQYF. CDR3 DNA sequence: TGTGCCAGCAGCTTGGCGTCTGGGACAGGGTACGAGCAGTACTTC.

The rearrangement joins TRBV6-6 to TRBJ2-7; the D is unclear. Trimming cost V 2 bases and J 0 bases, with 5 bases left between them. Germline V gives CDR1 MNHNY, CDR2 SVGAGI (reference sequence). The CDR3 contains 13 residues. CDR3 sequence reads: CASSYPSSYEQYF. DNA for the CDR3: TGTGCCAGCAGTTACCCAAGCTCCTACGAGCAGTACTTC.

This sequence joins TRBV19 and TRBJ2-1, with D uncertain. The CDR3 spans 16 residues. Trimming pared 3 bases from V and 5 bases from J, leaving 17 bases between. The germline gives CDR1 LNHDA, CDR2 SQIVND (reference sequence). Here the CDR3 reads CASSIFGDISHNEQFF. CDR3 nucleotides: TGTGCCAGTAGTATTTTTGGGGATATCTCGCACAATGAGCAGTTCTTC.

In this sample, this clone turned up a few times. This same CDR3 is encoded by further DNA sequences in the sample. The V gene is TRBV28, the J gene TRBJ1-5; D ambiguous. The germline V gene has CDR1 MDHEN and CDR2 SYDVKM. V lost 4 bases and J lost 5, with 6 bases in between. CDR3 length equals 12 residues. DNA of the CDR3: TGTGCCAGCAGTTCCGGCGATCAGCCCCAGCATTTT. Residues: CASSSGDQPQHF.

The chain combines TRBV27 with TRBJ2-5; TRBD1 matches 11 bases. The V gene end was trimmed by 8 bases and the J gene end by 5 bases; junction bases not matched to a gene: 4. The CDR3 contains 13 residues. Germline assignment: CDR1 MNHEY and CDR2 SMNVEV (reference sequence). The CDR3 bases are TGTGCCAGCGGACAGGGGGCGCGGGAGACCCAGTACTTC. Residues: CASGQGARETQYF.

The rearrangement links TRBV11-2 to TRBJ1-1; D gene unclear. The CDR3 covers 13 residues. Germline CDR1 SGHAT, CDR2 FQNNGV. The ends were cut back, 5 bases at V and 1 base at J, with 8 bases in the middle. DNA for the CDR3: TGTGCCAGCAGCCCACCCGGGAACACTGAAGCTTTCTTT. Translated, it gives CASSPPGNTEAFF. Complete variable domain (other parts from reference TRBV11-2 and TRBJ1-1): EAGVAQSPRYKIIEKRQSVAFWCNPISGHATLYWYQQILGQGPKLLIQFQNNGVVDDSQLPKDRFSAERLKGVDSTLKIQPAKLEDSAVYLCASSPPGNTEAFFGQGTRLTVV.

V usage is TRBV6-6 and J usage is TRBJ2-7, with TRBD1 identical over 9 bases. In germline, CDR1 is MNHNY, CDR2 SVGAGI (reference sequence). Trimming at V came to 0 bases and at J to 0 bases, leaving 0 bases not matched to a gene. The CDR3 is made up of 15 amino acids. The DNA of the CDR3 is TGTGCCAGCAGTTACTCGACAGGGGGCTCCTACGAGCAGTACTTC. Translated: CASSYSTGGSYEQYF.

The chain uses TRBV25-1 and TRBJ1-1; D possibly corresponds to TRBD1 (5 bases). V was shortened by 6 bases and J by 4 bases, with 15 bases between the two germline ends. The CDR3 consists of 14 residues. Per the germline V gene, CDR1 is MGHDK and CDR2 is SYGVNS. The CDR3 loop is CASRNSRGVTEAFF. The CDR3 nucleotides are TGTGCCAGCAGGAACTCGCGGGGGGTCACTGAAGCTTTCTTT.

V usage is TRBV7-9 and J usage is TRBJ1-5; D might be TRBD1 (5 bases). Germline CDR1 is SEHNR and CDR2 is FQNEAQ (reference sequence). Trimming took off 6 bases at V and 4 bases at J, with 13 bases between the two ends. CDR3 length: 14 residues. The CDR3 DNA sequence: TGTGCCAGCAGTCGCCAGGGTGAGAATCAGCCCCAGCATTTT. This translates into CASSRQGENQPQHF. Full variable domain (missing parts from reference TRBV7-9 and TRBJ1-5): DTGVSQNPRHKITKRGQNVTFRCDPISEHNRLYWYRQTLGQGPEFLTYFQNEAQLEKSRLLSDRFSAERPKGSFSTLEIQRTEQGDSAMYLCASSRQGENQPQHFGDGTRLSIL.

V gene TRBV7-9 combines with J gene TRBJ1-3; D is ambiguous. CDR3 length: 16 residues. In germline, CDR1 is SEHNR, CDR2 FQNEAQ (reference sequence). V lost 1 base and J lost 0, with 10 bases in between. CDR3 nucleotide sequence: TGTGCCAGCAGCTTAGTCTCCCAGCTCTCTGGAAACACCATATATTTT. This encodes CASSLVSQLSGNTIYF.

The chain links TRBV28 to TRBJ1-4; 7 bases agree with TRBD1. The CDR3 sequence is 15 residues long. The ends lost 5 bases at V and 0 bases at J; junction bases unmatched: 3. Germline CDR1 is MDHEN and CDR2 is SYDVKM. The CDR3 DNA reads as TGTGCCAGCAGTCGGGACAGTGCAACTAATGAAAAACTGTTTTTT. Residues: CASSRDSATNEKLFF. Supplemented by reference TRBV28 and TRBJ1-4, the full variable domain reads DVKVTQSSRYLVKRTGEKVFLECVQDMDHENMFWYRQDPGLGLRLIYFSYDVKMKEKGDIPEGYSVSREKKERFSLILESASTNQTSMYLCASSRDSATNEKLFFGSGTQLSVL.

The table lists this clone with a count of one. This chain links TRBV21-1 with TRBJ2-3; TRBD1, the table's D call, lacks a check against the DNA. TRBV21-1 counts as a pseudogene. This CDR3 contains 15 residues. In DNA, the CDR3 is TGTGCCAGCAGCCCGCAGAATAATTGCACAGATACGCAGTATTTT. This encodes CASSPQNNCTDTQYF.

The chain employs TRBV19 and TRBJ2-7; maybe TRBD1 (6 bases). The CDR3 length is 18 residues. From germline, CDR1 is LNHDA and CDR2 SQIVND (reference sequence). V was shortened by 5 bases and J by 0 bases, with 23 bases between the two germline ends. The CDR3 reads CASSPKFSRRTDSYEQYF. The CDR3 DNA is TGTGCCAGTAGTCCCAAATTCTCCCGGCGGACAGACTCCTACGAGCAGTACTTC.